This TCR beta chain was retrieved from a study of technical replicates of blood from a few donors. Using immunoSEQ multiplex PCR, the repertoire was profiled, and TCRdb retains in-frame clones only, with some absent. The repertoire consists of 70,000 to 95,000 clones, with 94% occurring once and the leading ten covering just over 0.25%. The CDR3 is 16 residues long. Germline V gene lookup returns CDR1 MNHNY and CDR2 SVGAGI (reference sequence). J gave up 4 bases and V 7 bases, and 14 bases lay outside the gene matches. This receptor was identified in a human donor in good health. The sequencing input was T cells isolated from PBMCs. The V and J genes are TRBV6-6 and TRBJ1-2; 8 nucleotides agree with TRBD1. The CDR3 here is CASTQAGTGIPYGYTF. The CDR3 DNA is TGTGCCAGCACCCAAGCCGGGACAGGTATACCCTATGGCTACACCTTC.